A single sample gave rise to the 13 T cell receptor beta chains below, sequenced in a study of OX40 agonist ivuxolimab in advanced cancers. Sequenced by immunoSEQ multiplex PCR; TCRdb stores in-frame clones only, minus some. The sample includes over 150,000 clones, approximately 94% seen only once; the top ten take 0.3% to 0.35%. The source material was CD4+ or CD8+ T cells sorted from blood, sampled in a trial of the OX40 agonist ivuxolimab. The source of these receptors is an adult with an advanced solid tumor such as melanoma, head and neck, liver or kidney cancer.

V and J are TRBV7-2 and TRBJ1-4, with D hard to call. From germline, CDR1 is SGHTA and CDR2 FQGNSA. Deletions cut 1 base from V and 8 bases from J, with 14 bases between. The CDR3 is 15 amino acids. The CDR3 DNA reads TGTGCCAGCAGCTTAGGACGCCCGCCCAGCGAAAAACTGTTTTTT. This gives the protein CASSLGRPPSEKLFF.

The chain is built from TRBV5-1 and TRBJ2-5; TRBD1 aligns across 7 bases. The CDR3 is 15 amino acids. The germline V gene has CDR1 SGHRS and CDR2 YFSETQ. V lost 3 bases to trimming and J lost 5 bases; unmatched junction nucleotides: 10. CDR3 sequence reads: CASSYRDSVLETQYF. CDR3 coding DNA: TGCGCCAGCAGCTACCGGGACAGCGTCTTGGAGACCCAGTACTTC.

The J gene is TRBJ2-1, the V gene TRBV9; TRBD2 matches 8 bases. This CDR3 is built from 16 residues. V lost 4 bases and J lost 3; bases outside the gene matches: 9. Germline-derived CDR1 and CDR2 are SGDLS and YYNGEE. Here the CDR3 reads CASSLQSLAGYNEQFF. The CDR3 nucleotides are TGTGCCAGCAGCCTTCAGTCGCTAGCGGGCTACAATGAGCAGTTCTTC.

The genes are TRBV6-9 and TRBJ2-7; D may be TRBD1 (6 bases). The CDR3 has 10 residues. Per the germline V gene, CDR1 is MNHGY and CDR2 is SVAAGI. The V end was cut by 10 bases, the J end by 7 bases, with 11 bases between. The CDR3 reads CAIPGEEQYF. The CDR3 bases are TGTGCCATCCCAGGGGAGGAGCAGTACTTC.

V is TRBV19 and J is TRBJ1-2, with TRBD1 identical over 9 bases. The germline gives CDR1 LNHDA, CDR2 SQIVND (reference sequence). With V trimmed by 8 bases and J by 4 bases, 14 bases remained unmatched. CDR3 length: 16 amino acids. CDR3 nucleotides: TGTGCCAGTGCGCGGGACAGGGCTTTAGGAGGCTATGGCTACACCTTC. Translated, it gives CASARDRALGGYGYTF. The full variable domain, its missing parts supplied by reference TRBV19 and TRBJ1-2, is DGGITQSPKYLFRKEGQNVTLSCEQNLNHDAMYWYRQDPGQGLRLIYYSQIVNDFQKGDIAEGYSVSREKKESFPLTVTSAQKNPTAFYLCASARDRALGGYGYTFGSGTRLTVV.

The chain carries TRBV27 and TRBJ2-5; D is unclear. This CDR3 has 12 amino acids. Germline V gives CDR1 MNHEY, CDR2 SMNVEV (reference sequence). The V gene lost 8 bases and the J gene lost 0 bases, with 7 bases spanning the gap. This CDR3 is CASRRNQETQYF. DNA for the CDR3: TGTGCCAGCCGACGGAACCAAGAGACCCAGTACTTC.

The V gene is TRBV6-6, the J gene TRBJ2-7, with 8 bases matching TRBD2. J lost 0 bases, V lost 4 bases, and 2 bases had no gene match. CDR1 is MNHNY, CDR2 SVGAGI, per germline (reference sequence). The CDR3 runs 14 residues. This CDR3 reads CASSSGGGSYEQYF. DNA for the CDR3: TGTGCCAGCAGTTCCGGGGGGGGCTCCTACGAGCAGTACTTC.

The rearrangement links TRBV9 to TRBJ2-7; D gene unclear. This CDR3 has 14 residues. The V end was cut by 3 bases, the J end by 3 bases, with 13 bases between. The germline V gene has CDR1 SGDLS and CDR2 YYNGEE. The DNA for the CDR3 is TGTGCCAGCAGCGACCCCGGTGTTAGCTACGAGCAGTACTTC. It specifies CASSDPGVSYEQYF.

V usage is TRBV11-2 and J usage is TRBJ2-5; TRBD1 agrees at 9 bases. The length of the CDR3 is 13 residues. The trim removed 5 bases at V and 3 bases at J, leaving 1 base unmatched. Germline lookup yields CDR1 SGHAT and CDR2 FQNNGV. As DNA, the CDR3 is TGTGCCAGCAGCCGGGACAGGGAAGAGACCCAGTACTTC. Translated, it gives CASSRDREETQYF.

CDR3 DNA: TGTGCCTGGAGTACAGGACATGAGCAGTTCTTC. It yields the protein CAWSTGHEQFF. The rearrangement joins TRBV30 to TRBJ2-1, with a tentative D call TRBD1 (5 bases). This CDR3 spans 11 amino acids. Germline V gene sequence: CDR1 GTSNPN, CDR2 SVGIG (reference sequence). Deletions cut 2 bases from V and 8 bases from J, with 7 bases between.

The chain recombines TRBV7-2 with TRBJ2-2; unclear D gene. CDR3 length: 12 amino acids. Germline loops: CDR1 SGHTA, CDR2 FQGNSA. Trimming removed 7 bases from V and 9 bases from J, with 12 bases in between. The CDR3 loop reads CASTRRPRELFF. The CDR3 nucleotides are TGTGCCAGCACCCGTAGGCCGAGGGAGCTGTTTTTT. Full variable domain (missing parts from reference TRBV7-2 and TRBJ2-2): GAGVSQSPSNKVTEKGKDVELRCDPISGHTALYWYRQSLGQGLEFLIYFQGNSAPDKSGLPSDRFSAERTGGSVSTLTIQRTQQEDSAVYLCASTRRPRELFFGEGSRLTVL.

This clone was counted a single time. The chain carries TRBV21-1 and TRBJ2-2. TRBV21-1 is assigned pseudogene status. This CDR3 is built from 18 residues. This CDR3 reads CASSKEGAGTENTGELFF. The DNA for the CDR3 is TGTGCCAGCAGCAAGGAAGGGGCCGGGACGGAGAACACCGGGGAGCTGTTTTTT.

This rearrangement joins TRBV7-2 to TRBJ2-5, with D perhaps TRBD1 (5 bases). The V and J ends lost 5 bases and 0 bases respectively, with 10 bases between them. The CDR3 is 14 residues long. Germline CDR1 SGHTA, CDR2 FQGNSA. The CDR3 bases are TGTGCCAGCAGCCGTTACAGGAACCAAGAGACCCAGTACTTC. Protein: CASSRYRNQETQYF. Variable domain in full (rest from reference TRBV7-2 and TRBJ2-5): GAGVSQSPSNKVTEKGKDVELRCDPISGHTALYWYRQSLGQGLEFLIYFQGNSAPDKSGLPSDRFSAERTGGSVSTLTIQRTQQEDSAVYLCASSRYRNQETQYFGPGTRLLVL.